This T cell receptor beta chain was profiled in a study of T cell responses to AZD1222 COVID-19 vaccine. The protocol was immunoSEQ multiplex PCR, while the TCRdb copy is restricted to in-frame clones and leaves out a portion. The repertoire holds about 130,000 clones, 80% to 90% seen once, with under 11% in the top ten. General observations from the study: The span of vaccine-associated CD4 TCRs extended across spike, with dominance at 160-218 and 743-854. Donors were largely white British and mainly female; clonal diversity was possibly underestimated. The study reported that nearly half of spike-specific TCRs target unmutated variant regions.

The V gene lost 5 bases and the J gene lost 0 bases, with 8 bases spanning the gap. This CDR3 has 14 residues. Germline-derived CDR1 and CDR2 are SGHRS and YFSETQ. Worth noting for this clone: The antigen remains undetermined.

Sequencing was performed on peripheral blood, taken on day 0 of AZD1222 vaccination. The origin of this receptor is an adult in good health. The chain combines TRBV5-1 with TRBJ2-2, with a possible D match to TRBD1 (5 bases). The CDR3 coding sequence is TGCGCCAGCAGGACAGACTCGAACACCGGGGAGCTGTTTTTT. Translating gives CASRTDSNTGELFF.